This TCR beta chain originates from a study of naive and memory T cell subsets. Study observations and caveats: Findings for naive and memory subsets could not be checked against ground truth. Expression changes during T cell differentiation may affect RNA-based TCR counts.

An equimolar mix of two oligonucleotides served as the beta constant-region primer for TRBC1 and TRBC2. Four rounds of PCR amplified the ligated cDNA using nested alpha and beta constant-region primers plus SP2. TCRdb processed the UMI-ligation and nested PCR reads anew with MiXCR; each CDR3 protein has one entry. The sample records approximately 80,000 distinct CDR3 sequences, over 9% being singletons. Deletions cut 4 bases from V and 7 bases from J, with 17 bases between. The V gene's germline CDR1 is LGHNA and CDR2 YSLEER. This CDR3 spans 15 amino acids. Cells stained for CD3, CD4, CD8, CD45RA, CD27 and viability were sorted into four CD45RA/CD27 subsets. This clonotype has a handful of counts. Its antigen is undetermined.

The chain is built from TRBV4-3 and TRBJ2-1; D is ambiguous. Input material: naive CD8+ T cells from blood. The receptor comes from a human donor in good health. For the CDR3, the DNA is TGCGCCAGCAGCCTGTTCAGGTCCGGAAAAAATGAGCAGTTCTTC. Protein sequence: CASSLFRSGKNEQFF.